This TCR beta chain comes out of a study of cytomegalovirus exposure and HLA in healthy donors. Whole-study findings and limits: Reportedly, diagnosis of cytomegalovirus status by the classifier showed high specificity and sensitivity. In vitro data verified a few CMV-associated chains as specific for CMV antigens.

As to this clone: Its matching antigen is unknown.

The germline V gene encodes CDR1 MGHRA and CDR2 YSYEKL. The CDR3 consists of 14 residues. V gave up 0 bases and J gave up 4 bases; unmatched junction bases: 2. Measured with immunoSEQ multiplex PCR; TCRdb has only the in-frame clones, and not every one. The top ten hold roughly 2% of the sample, which has 200,000 or so clones, roughly 91% seen once. The sequence was collected from a woman aged 18-29 years in good health and CMV-seropositive. The chain links TRBV4-1 to TRBJ1-1; 7 bases line up with TRBD1. Source material: PBMCs. This CDR3 reads CASSQEKGATEAFF. CDR3 coding DNA: TGCGCCAGCAGCCAAGAGAAGGGGGCCACTGAAGCTTTCTTT.